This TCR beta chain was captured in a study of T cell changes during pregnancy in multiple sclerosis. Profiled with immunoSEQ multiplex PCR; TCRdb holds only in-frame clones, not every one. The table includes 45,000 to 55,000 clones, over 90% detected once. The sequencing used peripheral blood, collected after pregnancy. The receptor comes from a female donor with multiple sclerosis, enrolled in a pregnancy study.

The CDR3 loop reads CASSPSSDTQYF. Written as DNA, the CDR3 is TGTGCCAGCAGCCCTAGCTCAGATACGCAGTATTTT. The V gene is TRBV7-6, the J gene TRBJ2-3; tentative D call: TRBD2 (5 bases). V lost 5 bases and J lost 4, with 7 bases in between. CDR1 is SGHVS, CDR2 FNYEAQ, per germline. The CDR3 totals 12 residues.